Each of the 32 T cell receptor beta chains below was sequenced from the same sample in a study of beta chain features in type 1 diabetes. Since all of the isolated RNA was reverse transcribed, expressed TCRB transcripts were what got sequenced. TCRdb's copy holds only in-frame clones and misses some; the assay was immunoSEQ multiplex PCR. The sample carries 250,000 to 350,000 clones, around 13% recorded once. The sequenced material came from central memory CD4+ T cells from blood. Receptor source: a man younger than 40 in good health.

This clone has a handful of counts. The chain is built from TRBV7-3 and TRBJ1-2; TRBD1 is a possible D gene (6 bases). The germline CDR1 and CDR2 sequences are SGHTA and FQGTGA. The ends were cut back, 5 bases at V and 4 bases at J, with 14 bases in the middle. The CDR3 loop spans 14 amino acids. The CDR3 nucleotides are TGTGCCAGCAGCCCGGACAGTTCTGGCTATGGCTACACCTTC. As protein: CASSPDSSGYGYTF. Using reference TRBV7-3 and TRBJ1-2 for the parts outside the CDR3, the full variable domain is GAGVSQTPSNKVTEKGKYVELRCDPISGHTALYWYRQSLGQGPEFLIYFQGTGAADDSGLPNDRFFAVRPEGSVSTLKIQRTERGDSAVYLCASSPDSSGYGYTFGSGTRLTVV.

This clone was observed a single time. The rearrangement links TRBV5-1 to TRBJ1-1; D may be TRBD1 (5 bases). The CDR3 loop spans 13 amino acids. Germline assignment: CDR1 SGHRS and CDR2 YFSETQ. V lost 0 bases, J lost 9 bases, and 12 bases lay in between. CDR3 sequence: CASSLDGRTKAFF. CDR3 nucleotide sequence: TGCGCCAGCAGCTTGGATGGACGGACAAAAGCTTTCTTT.

The CDR3 protein is CASSFGDYIQYF. CDR3 bases: TGTGCCAGCAGCTTCGGGGACTACATTCAGTACTTC. V and J are TRBV11-2 and TRBJ2-4; D is perhaps TRBD2 (6 bases). The CDR3 length is 12 residues. The V gene lost 3 bases and the J gene lost 8 bases, with 8 bases spanning the gap. The germline V gene has CDR1 SGHAT and CDR2 FQNNGV.

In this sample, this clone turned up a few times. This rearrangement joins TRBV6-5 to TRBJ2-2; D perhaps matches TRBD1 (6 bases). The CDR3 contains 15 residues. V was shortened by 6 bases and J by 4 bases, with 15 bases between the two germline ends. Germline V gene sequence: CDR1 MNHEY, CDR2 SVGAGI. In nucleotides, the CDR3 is TGTGCCAGCAGCCAACTGGCAGGGGCCACCGGGGAGCTGTTTTTT. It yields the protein CASSQLAGATGELFF.

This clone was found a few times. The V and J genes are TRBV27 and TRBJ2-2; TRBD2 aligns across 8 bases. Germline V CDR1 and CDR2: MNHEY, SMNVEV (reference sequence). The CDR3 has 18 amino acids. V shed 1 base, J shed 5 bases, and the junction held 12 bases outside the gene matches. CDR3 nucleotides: TGTGCCAGCAGTTTATTAGTTTTAGCGGGGCAAGGGACCGGGGAGCTGTTTTTT. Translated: CASSLLVLAGQGTGELFF.

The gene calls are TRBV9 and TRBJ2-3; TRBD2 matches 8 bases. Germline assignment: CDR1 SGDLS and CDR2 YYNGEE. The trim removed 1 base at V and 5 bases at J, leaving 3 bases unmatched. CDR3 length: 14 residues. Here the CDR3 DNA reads TGTGCCAGCAGCGTAAGCGGGGGAAGAGATACGCAGTATTTT. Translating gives CASSVSGGRDTQYF.

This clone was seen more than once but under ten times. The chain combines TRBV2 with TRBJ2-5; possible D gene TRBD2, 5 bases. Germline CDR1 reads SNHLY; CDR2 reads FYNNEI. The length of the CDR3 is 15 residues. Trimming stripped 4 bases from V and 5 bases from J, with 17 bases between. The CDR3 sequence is CASSGALPRRETQYF. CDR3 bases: TGTGCCAGCAGTGGGGCTCTCCCTAGGAGGGAGACCCAGTACTTC.

The CDR3 bases are TGCGCCAGCAGCCAAGATAAGGCAGGCCGTCTTGGGGCTAATGAAAAACTGTTTTTT. Translated: CASSQDKAGRLGANEKLFF. This chain connects TRBV4-3 to TRBJ1-4; no clear D gene. Germline CDR1 is LGHNA and CDR2 is YSLEER. The CDR3 is 19 amino acids. V lost 0 bases and J 3 bases, leaving 20 bases between the germline ends.

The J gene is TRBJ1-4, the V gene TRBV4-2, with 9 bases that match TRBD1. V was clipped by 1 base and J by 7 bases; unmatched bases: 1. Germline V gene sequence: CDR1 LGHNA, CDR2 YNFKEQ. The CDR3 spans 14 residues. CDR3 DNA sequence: TGTGCCAGCAGCCAAGGGGACAGGGCTGAAAAACTGTTTTTT. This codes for CASSQGDRAEKLFF.

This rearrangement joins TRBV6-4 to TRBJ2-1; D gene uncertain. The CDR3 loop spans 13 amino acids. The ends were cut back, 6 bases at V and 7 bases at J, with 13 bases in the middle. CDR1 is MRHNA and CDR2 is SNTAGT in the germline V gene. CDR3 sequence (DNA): TGTGCCAGCAGCCAAGAAGGTAGGAATGAGCAGTTCTTC. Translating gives CASSQEGRNEQFF.

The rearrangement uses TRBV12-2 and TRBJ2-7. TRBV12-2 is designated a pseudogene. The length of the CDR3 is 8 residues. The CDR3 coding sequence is TGTGCCAGTGACGAGCAGTACGTC. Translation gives CASDEQYV.

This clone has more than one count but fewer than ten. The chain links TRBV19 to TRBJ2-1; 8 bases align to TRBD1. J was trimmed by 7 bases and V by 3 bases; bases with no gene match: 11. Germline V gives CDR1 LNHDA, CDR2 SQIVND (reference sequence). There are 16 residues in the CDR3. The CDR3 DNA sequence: TGTGCCAGTAGTATGCGAACAGGGGGTCAATTGAATGAGCAGTTCTTC. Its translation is CASSMRTGGQLNEQFF.

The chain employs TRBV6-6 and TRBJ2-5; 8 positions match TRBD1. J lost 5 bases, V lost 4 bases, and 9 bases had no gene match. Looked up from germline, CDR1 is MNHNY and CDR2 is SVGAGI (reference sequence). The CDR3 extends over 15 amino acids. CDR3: CASSWTGTLRETQYF. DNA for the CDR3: TGTGCCAGCAGTTGGACAGGGACTTTGCGGGAGACCCAGTACTTC.

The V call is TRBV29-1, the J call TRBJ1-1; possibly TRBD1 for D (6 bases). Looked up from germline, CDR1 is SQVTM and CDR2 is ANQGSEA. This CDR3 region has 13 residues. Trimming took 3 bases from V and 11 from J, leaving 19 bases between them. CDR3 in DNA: TGCAGCGTTGAGGGGAGGGGGTCGTTCTCCGCTTTCTTT. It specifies CSVEGRGSFSAFF.

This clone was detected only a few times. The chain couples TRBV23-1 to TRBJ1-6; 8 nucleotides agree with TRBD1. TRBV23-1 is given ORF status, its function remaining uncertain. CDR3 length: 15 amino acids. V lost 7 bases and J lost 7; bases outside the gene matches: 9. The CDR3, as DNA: TGCGCCAGCAACGCGGACAGGGATGGAAATTCACCCCTCCACTTT. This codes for CASNADRDGNSPLHF.

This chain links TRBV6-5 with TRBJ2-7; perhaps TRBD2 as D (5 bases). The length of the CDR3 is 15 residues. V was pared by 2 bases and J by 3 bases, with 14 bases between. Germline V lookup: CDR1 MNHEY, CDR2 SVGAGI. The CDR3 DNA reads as TGTGCCAGCAGTTACCGAAGGGAGAGCAACTACGAGCAGTACTTC. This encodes CASSYRRESNYEQYF.

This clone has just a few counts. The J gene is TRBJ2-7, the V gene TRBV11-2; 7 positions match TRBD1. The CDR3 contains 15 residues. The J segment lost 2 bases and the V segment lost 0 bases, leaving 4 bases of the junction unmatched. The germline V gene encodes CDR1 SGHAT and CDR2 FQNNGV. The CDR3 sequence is CASSLDNRGPYEQYF. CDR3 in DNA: TGTGCCAGCAGCTTAGATAACAGGGGACCCTACGAGCAGTACTTC.

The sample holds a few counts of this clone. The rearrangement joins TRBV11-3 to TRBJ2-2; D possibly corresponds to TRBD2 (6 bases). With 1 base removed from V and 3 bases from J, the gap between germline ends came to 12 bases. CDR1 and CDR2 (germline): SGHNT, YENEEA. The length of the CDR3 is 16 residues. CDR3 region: CASSLVIGRDTGELFF. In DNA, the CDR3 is TGTGCCAGCAGCTTAGTTATCGGGAGAGACACCGGGGAGCTGTTTTTT. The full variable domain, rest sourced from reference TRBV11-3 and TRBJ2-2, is EAGVVQSPRYKIIEKKQPVAFWCNPISGHNTLYWYLQNLGQGPELLIRYENEEAVDDSQLPKDRFSAERLKGVDSTLKIQPAELGDSAVYLCASSLVIGRDTGELFFGEGSRLTVL.

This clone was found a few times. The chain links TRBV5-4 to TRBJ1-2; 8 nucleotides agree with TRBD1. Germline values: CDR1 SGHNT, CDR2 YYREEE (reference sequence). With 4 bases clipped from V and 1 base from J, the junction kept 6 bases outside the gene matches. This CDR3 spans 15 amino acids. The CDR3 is CASSGQGAGNYGYTF. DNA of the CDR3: TGTGCCAGCAGCGGACAGGGCGCGGGTAACTATGGCTACACCTTC.

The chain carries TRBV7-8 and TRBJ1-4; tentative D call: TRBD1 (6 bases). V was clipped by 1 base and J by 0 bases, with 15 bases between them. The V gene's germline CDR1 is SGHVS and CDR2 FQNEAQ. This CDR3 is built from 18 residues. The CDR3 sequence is CASSLETLGDTTNEKLFF. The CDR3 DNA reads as TGTGCCAGCAGCTTAGAGACCCTTGGGGACACAACTAATGAAAAACTGTTTTTT.

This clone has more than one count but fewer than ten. The CDR3 DNA reads as TGTGCCAGCAGCGGACGCTACAATGAGCAGTTCTTC. Encoded protein: CASSGRYNEQFF. V is TRBV5-5 and J is TRBJ2-1; D is unclear. Trimming stripped 4 bases from V and 3 bases from J, with 5 bases between. The CDR3 has 12 amino acids. Germline V gene lookup returns CDR1 SGHKS and CDR2 YYEKEE (reference sequence).

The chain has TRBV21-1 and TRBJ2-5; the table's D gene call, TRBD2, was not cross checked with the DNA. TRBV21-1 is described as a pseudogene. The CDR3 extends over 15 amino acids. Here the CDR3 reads CASSKDPQRRETQYF. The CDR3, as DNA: TGTGCCAGCAGCAAAGACCCCCAAAGGAGAGAGACCCAGTACTTC.

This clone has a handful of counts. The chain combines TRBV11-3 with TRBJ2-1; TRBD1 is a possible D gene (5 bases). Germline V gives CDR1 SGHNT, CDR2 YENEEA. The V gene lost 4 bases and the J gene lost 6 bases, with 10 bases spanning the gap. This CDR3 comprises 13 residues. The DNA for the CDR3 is TGTGCCAGCAGCTCAGACAGCGTCAATGAGCAGTTCTTC. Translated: CASSSDSVNEQFF. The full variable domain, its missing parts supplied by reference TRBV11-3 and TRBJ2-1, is EAGVVQSPRYKIIEKKQPVAFWCNPISGHNTLYWYLQNLGQGPELLIRYENEEAVDDSQLPKDRFSAERLKGVDSTLKIQPAELGDSAVYLCASSSDSVNEQFFGPGTRLTVL.

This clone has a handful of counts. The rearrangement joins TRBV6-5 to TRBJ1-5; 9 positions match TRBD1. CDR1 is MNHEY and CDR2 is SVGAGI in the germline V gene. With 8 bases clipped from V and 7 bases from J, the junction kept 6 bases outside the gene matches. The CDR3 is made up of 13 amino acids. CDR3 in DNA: TGTGCCAGCCGGGACAGGGATACCCAGCCCCAGCATTTT. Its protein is CASRDRDTQPQHF.

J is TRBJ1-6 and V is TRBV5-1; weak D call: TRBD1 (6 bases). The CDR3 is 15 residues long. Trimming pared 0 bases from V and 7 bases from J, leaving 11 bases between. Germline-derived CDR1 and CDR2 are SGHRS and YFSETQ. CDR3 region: CASSLARQGNSPLHF. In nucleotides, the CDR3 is TGCGCCAGCAGCTTGGCCCGGCAGGGGAATTCACCCCTCCACTTT.

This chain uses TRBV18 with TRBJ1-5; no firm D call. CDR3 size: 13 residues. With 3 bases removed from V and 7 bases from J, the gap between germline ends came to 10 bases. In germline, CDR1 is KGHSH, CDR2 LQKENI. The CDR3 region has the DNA TGTGCCAGCTCACCGGGGATTCGCCAGCCCCAGCATTTT. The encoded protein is CASSPGIRQPQHF.

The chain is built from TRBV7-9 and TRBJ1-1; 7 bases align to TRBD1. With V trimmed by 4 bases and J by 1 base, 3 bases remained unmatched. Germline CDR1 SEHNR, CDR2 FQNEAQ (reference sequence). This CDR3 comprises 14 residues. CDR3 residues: CASSSGTANTEAFF. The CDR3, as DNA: TGTGCCAGCAGCTCCGGGACAGCGAACACTGAAGCTTTCTTT.

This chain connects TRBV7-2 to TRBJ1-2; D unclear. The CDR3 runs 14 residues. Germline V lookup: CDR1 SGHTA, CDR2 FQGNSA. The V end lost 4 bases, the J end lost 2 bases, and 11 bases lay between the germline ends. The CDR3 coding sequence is TGTGCCAGCAGCTCCGGACCAAAGAACTATGGCTACACCTTC. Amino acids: CASSSGPKNYGYTF. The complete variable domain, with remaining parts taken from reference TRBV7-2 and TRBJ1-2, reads GAGVSQSPSNKVTEKGKDVELRCDPISGHTALYWYRQSLGQGLEFLIYFQGNSAPDKSGLPSDRFSAERTGGSVSTLTIQRTQQEDSAVYLCASSSGPKNYGYTFGSGTRLTVV.

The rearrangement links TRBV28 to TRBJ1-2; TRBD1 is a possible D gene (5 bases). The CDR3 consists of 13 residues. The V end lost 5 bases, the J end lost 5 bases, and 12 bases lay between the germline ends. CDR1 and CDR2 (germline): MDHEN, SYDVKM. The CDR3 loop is CASSRPQGYGYTF. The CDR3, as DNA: TGTGCCAGCAGTCGACCCCAGGGTTATGGCTACACCTTC.

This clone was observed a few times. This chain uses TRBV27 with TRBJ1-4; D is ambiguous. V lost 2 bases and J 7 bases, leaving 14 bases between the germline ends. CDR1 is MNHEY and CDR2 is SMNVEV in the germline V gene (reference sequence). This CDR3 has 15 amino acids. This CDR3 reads CASSLLRGNREKLFF. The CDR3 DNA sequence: TGTGCCAGCAGTTTACTGCGGGGTAATCGTGAAAAACTGTTTTTT.

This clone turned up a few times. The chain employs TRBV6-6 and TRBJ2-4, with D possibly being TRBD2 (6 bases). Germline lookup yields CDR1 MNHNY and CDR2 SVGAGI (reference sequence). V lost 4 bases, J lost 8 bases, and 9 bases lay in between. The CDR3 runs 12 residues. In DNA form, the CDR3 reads TGTGCCAGCAGTTCCTCGGGGGACATTCAGTACTTC. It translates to CASSSSGDIQYF.

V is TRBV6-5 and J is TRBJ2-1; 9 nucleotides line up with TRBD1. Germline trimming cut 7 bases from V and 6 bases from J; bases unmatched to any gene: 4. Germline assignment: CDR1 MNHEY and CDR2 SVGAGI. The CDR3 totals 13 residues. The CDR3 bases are TGTGCCAGCATCGGGACAGGGATCAATGAGCAGTTCTTC. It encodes CASIGTGINEQFF.